Included here is one T cell receptor (beta chain) sequence, with context. Antigen specificity is unknown. The data stem from a study of T cell responses to AZD1222 COVID-19 vaccine. Regarding the study as a whole: Reports say nearly half of spike-specific TCRs go after unmutated variant regions. It should be noted that donors were predominantly white British and more often female, and clonal diversity was possibly underestimated. Recipients of AZD1222 seropositive at baseline numbered only 6 or 7.

Data came from immunoSEQ multiplex PCR; TCRdb stores just in-frame clones and leaves some out. The table shows 52,000 or so clones, with approximately 88% occurring only once. This TCR was sampled from an adult in good health. Here the sequenced sample was peripheral blood, taken on day 0 of AZD1222 vaccination.

CDR3: CASSTGTDGNTIYF. CDR3 bases: TGTGCCAGCAGTACGGGGACGGATGGAAACACCATATATTTT. This sequence joins TRBV28 and TRBJ1-3; a possible D gene is TRBD1 (5 bases). Germline V lookup: CDR1 MDHEN, CDR2 SYDVKM. The CDR3 spans 14 residues. The germline V and J ends were trimmed by 5 bases and 3 bases, with 11 bases remaining between them.